This passage covers 22 T cell receptor beta chains from one sample sequenced in a study of neurological immune-mediated disorders. TCRdb reprocessed the 5' RACE reads with MiXCR, giving one entry per CDR3 protein. Found here are some 57,000 distinct CDR3 sequences, 3% to 4% of them singletons; the top ten hold approximately 6.6%. The specimen was PBMCs. The source of these receptors is a woman aged 55-70 years with multiple sclerosis.

This clonotype appeared many times. The rearrangement links TRBV6-5 to TRBJ1-3; D uncertain. CDR3 length: 15 residues. V shed 10 bases and J shed 0 bases, with 16 bases lying between them. Germline CDR1 and CDR2: MNHEY and SVGAGI. CDR3 DNA: TGTGCCACCCGGAGCAGGATCTTCTCTGGAAACACCATATATTTT. This codes for CATRSRIFSGNTIYF.

This clonotype was seen at least ten times. J is TRBJ1-4 and V is TRBV5-1, with a tentative D call TRBD1 (6 bases). The CDR3 is 17 residues long. V gave up 4 bases and J gave up 5 bases, with 21 bases separating them. Germline V gene sequence: CDR1 SGHRS, CDR2 YFSETQ. The CDR3 nucleotides read TGCGCCAGCAGCCCCCCGCCTCCTACAGGGAGCAATGAAAAACTGTTTTTT. This translates into CASSPPPPTGSNEKLFF.

This clonotype was counted ten times or more. V is TRBV28 and J is TRBJ2-2; maybe TRBD1 (7 bases). Trimming left V 3 bases short and J 3 bases short, with 17 bases between. Per the germline V gene, CDR1 is MDHEN and CDR2 is SYDVKM. This CDR3 contains 17 residues. The CDR3 reads CASSFRRGPRHTGELFF. Written as DNA, the CDR3 is TGTGCCAGCAGTTTTAGGAGGGGGCCTCGGCACACCGGGGAGCTGTTTTTT.

This clonotype was observed many times. This chain uses TRBV15 with TRBJ2-5; the D is unclear. The V gene lost 0 bases and the J gene lost 5 bases, with 4 bases spanning the gap. The CDR3 has 12 amino acids. Germline lookup yields CDR1 LNHNV and CDR2 YYDKDF (reference sequence). CDR3 sequence (DNA): TGTGCCACCAGCAGAGATGGGGAGACCCAGTACTTC. Residues: CATSRDGETQYF.

In its sample, this clonotype was seen many times. The chain uses TRBV6-6 and TRBJ1-2; unclear D gene. Per germline, CDR1 MNHNY and CDR2 SVGAGI (reference sequence). The CDR3 loop spans 11 amino acids. In nucleotides, the CDR3 is TGTACTTTAGACCGGGCTGGTGGCTACACCTTC. Translated, it gives CTLDRAGGYTF.

V usage is TRBV28 and J usage is TRBJ2-4; D possibly corresponds to TRBD2 (7 bases). Germline CDR1 is MDHEN and CDR2 is SYDVKM. The CDR3 has 13 residues. The V gene lost 7 bases and the J gene lost 8 bases, with 15 bases spanning the gap. The CDR3 loop is CASIPGGLDIQYF. CDR3 DNA: TGTGCCAGCATTCCGGGGGGCCTGGACATTCAGTACTTC.

The sample holds many counts of this clonotype. The J gene is TRBJ2-1, the V gene TRBV12-3 or TRBV12-4; 11 positions agree with TRBD2. This CDR3 is 15 amino acids long. V lost 3 bases and J lost 9; bases outside the gene matches: 7. The CDR3 DNA reads TGTGCCAGCAGTTTCGTTACTAGCGGGAGAACTGAGCAGTTCTTC. Translating gives CASSFVTSGRTEQFF.

This clonotype was counted at least ten times. This chain joins TRBV15 and TRBJ2-7, with a weak D call TRBD2 (5 bases). The CDR3 spans 12 residues. Germline values: CDR1 LNHNV, CDR2 YYDKDF (reference sequence). The V end was cut by 5 bases, the J end by 4 bases, with 9 bases between. The CDR3 sequence is CATSRGGYEQYF. CDR3 coding DNA: TGTGCCACCAGCCGAGGAGGATACGAGCAGTACTTC.

This clonotype was detected only a few times. The rearrangement links TRBV5-1 to TRBJ1-2, with D perhaps TRBD1 (5 bases). The CDR3 is 14 residues long. The germline V gene encodes CDR1 SGHRS and CDR2 YFSETQ. The V end lost 1 base, the J end lost 3 bases, and 10 bases lay between the germline ends. The DNA for the CDR3 is TGCGCCAGCAGCTTGACAGGAATCGACTATGGCTACACCTTC. Its protein is CASSLTGIDYGYTF.

This clonotype has a count of ten or more. The rearrangement links TRBV28 to TRBJ2-7; D call uncertain. This CDR3 has 14 amino acids. The V and J ends lost 5 bases and 5 bases respectively, with 16 bases between them. Per the germline V gene, CDR1 is MDHEN and CDR2 is SYDVKM. CDR3 in amino acids: CASSPLRADHEQYF. Written as DNA, the CDR3 is TGTGCCAGCAGTCCTCTTCGGGCCGACCACGAGCAGTACTTC.

This clonotype has ten or more counts. The chain has TRBV28 and TRBJ2-2; 8 nucleotides agree with TRBD1. The V segment lost 5 bases and the J segment 3 bases; nucleotides outside the gene matches: 5. Germline CDR1 reads MDHEN; CDR2 reads SYDVKM. This CDR3 has 15 amino acids. The CDR3 reads CASSPGGTYTGELFF. The CDR3 coding sequence is TGTGCCAGCAGTCCAGGGGGCACCTACACCGGGGAGCTGTTTTTT.

This clonotype was counted ten times or more. The chain couples TRBV4-3 to TRBJ2-5; 7 bases are a match to TRBD1. This CDR3 comprises 15 residues. J lost 7 bases, V lost 4 bases, and 12 bases had no gene match. Germline loops: CDR1 LGHNA, CDR2 YSLEER. This CDR3 reads CASSLTRQGMGTQYF. Written as DNA, the CDR3 is TGCGCCAGCAGCCTCACCAGACAGGGAATGGGGACCCAGTACTTC.

The table lists this clonotype with many counts. V usage is TRBV10-3 and J usage is TRBJ1-5; D uncertain. The CDR3 totals 12 residues. The ends were cut back, 0 bases at V and 15 bases at J, with 12 bases in the middle. The germline gives CDR1 ENHRY, CDR2 SYGVKD. CDR3 amino acids: CAISESGRPSHF. CDR3 DNA sequence: TGTGCCATCAGTGAGTCAGGGCGACCCTCGCATTTT.

This clonotype was observed at least ten times. The chain joins TRBV29-1 to TRBJ1-3; D is ambiguous. The germline V gene encodes CDR1 SQVTM and CDR2 ANQGSEA. The CDR3 is 14 residues long. V was clipped by 0 bases and J by 11 bases, with 17 bases between them. CDR3 sequence reads: CSVEDRRKDIPIYF. CDR3 bases: TGCAGCGTTGAAGATCGACGGAAAGACATCCCCATATATTTT.

This clonotype was found many times. The V call is TRBV6-1, the J call TRBJ1-5, with D unclear. The CDR3 contains 14 residues. Per the germline V gene, CDR1 is MNHNS and CDR2 is SASEGT. Trimming removed 3 bases from V and 4 bases from J, with 10 bases in between. CDR3 DNA sequence: TGTGCCAGCAGTGAGAGGCTCGGGAATCAGCCCCAGCATTTT. Translating it yields CASSERLGNQPQHF.

This clonotype was observed many times. V usage is TRBV6-5 and J usage is TRBJ1-5; possible D gene TRBD1, 5 bases. The germline CDR1 and CDR2 sequences are MNHEY and SVGAGI. Trimming removed 5 bases at V and 2 bases at J, with 7 bases between. The length of the CDR3 is 13 residues. The CDR3 coding sequence is TGTGCCAGCAGTCCCAGGGGCAATCAGCCCCAGCATTTT. Its translation is CASSPRGNQPQHF.

This clonotype was counted ten times or more. The chain recombines TRBV5-1 with TRBJ2-4; 10 positions agree with TRBD1. Germline V lookup: CDR1 SGHRS, CDR2 YFSETQ. This CDR3 region has 21 residues. V dropped 3 bases and J dropped 1; count of bases not matched to a gene: 19. The CDR3 region is CASSWKTGGSAPVRAKNIQYF. The CDR3 DNA is TGCGCCAGCAGCTGGAAGACAGGGGGCTCTGCGCCCGTGCGGGCCAAAAACATTCAGTACTTC.

This clonotype was observed at least ten times. The V call is TRBV9, the J call TRBJ2-3; 7 positions match TRBD2. From germline, CDR1 is SGDLS and CDR2 YYNGEE. CDR3 length: 15 amino acids. Unmatched junction bases numbered 6, after V lost 0 bases and J lost 5 bases. The CDR3 here is CASSVAGGRGDTQYF. The CDR3 nucleotides are TGTGCCAGCAGCGTAGCCGGGGGGAGGGGAGATACGCAGTATTTT.

This clonotype was detected ten times or more. The gene calls are TRBV7-2 and TRBJ2-5, with D tentatively TRBD1 (6 bases). V dropped 5 bases and J dropped 2 bases, with 15 bases sitting between them. The germline V gene encodes CDR1 SGHTA and CDR2 FQGNSA. CDR3 length: 15 amino acids. CDR3 DNA sequence: TGTGCCAGCAGCCCGGGACATACCCCACAAGAGACCCAGTACTTC. Its protein is CASSPGHTPQETQYF.

This clonotype was seen repeatedly, ten times or more. V and J are TRBV7-8 and TRBJ2-7; 10 bases map to TRBD2. The CDR3 is made up of 16 amino acids. The trim removed 4 bases at V and 0 bases at J, leaving 6 bases unmatched. Germline loops: CDR1 SGHVS, CDR2 FQNEAQ. In DNA form, the CDR3 reads TGTGCCAGCAGCTCAGGACTAGCGGAAAGCTCCTACGAGCAGTACTTC. Protein product: CASSSGLAESSYEQYF.

This clonotype was counted ten times or more. The rearrangement joins TRBV20-1 to TRBJ2-1; 9 bases fit TRBD2. Germline trimming cut 3 bases from V and 4 bases from J; bases unmatched to any gene: 7. Germline assignment: CDR1 DFQATT and CDR2 SNEGSKA (reference sequence). The CDR3 spans 15 residues. The CDR3 DNA reads TGCAGTGCTAGGAGGCCTAGCGGGGATTACAATGAGCAGTTCTTC. It encodes CSARRPSGDYNEQFF.

This clonotype was seen ten or more times. The gene calls are TRBV4-2 and TRBJ2-5; D ambiguous. The germline V gene encodes CDR1 LGHNA and CDR2 YNFKEQ. Trimming removed 0 bases at V and 4 bases at J, with 6 bases between. This CDR3 contains 13 residues. The CDR3: CASSQDRAETQYF. CDR3 nucleotides: TGTGCCAGCAGCCAAGATAGGGCAGAGACCCAGTACTTC.